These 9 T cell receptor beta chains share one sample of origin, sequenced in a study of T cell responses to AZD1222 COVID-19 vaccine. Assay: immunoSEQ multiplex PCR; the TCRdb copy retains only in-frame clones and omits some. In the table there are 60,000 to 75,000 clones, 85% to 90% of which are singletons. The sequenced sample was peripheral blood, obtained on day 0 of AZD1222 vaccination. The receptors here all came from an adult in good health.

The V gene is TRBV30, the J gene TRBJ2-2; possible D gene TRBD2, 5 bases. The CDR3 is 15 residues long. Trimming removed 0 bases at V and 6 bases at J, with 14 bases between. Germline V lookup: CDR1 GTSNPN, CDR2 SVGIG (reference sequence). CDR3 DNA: TGTGCCTGGAGTGTAGGAGGTAGTTCCTCCGGGGAGCTGTTTTTT. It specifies CAWSVGGSSSGELFF.

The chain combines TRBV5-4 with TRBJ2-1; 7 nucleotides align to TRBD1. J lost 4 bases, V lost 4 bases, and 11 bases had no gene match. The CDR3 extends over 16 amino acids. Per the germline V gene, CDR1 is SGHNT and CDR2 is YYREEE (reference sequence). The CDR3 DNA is TGTGCCAGCAGCCGAAGAACAGGGGAATGGTACAATGAGCAGTTCTTC. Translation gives CASSRRTGEWYNEQFF.

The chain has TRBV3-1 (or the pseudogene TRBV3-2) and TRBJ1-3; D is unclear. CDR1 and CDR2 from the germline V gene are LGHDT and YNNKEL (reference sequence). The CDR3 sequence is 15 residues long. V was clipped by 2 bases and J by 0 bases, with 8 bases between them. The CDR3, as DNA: TGTGCCAGCAGCCAACTGGGTTCCTCTGGAAACACCATATATTTT. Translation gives CASSQLGSSGNTIYF.

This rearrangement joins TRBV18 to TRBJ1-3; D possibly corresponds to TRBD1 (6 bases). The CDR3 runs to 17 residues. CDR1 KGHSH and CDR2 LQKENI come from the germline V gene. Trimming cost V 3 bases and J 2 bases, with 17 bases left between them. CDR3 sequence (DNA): TGTGCCAGCTCACCCCCGAGAGGGCAGGGGCCTGGAAACACCATATATTTT. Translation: CASSPPRGQGPGNTIYF.

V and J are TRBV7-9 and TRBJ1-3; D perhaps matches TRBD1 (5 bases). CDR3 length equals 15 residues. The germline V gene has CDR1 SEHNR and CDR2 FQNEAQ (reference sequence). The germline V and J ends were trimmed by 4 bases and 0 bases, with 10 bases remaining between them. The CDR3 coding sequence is TGTGCCAGCAGCTCCCGACAGCTCTCTGGAAACACCATATATTTT. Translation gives CASSSRQLSGNTIYF.

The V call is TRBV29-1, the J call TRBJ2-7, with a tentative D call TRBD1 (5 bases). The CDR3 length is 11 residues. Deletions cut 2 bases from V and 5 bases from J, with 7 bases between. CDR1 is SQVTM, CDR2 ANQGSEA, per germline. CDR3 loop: CSVERGNEQYF. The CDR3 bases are TGCAGCGTTGAAAGGGGAAACGAGCAGTACTTC.

The CDR3 DNA reads as TGTGCCAGCAGTTTGAGTGGGGGAAAAGAGACCCAGTACTTC. This gives the protein CASSLSGGKETQYF. This rearrangement joins TRBV28 to TRBJ2-5; D may correspond to TRBD1 or TRBD2 (5 bases each). V was clipped by 3 bases and J by 3 bases, with 11 bases between them. This CDR3 has 14 amino acids. From germline, CDR1 is MDHEN and CDR2 SYDVKM.

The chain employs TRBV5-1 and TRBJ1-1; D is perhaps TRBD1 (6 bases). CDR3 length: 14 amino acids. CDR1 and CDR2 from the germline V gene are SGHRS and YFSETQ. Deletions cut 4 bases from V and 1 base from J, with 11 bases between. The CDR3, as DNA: TGCGCCAGCAGCGACACAGGGTGGAACACTGAAGCTTTCTTT. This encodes CASSDTGWNTEAFF.

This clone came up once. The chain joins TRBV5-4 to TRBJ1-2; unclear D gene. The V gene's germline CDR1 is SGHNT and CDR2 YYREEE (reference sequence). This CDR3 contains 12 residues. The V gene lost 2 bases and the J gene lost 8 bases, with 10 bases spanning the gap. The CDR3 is CASSFSDVGYTF. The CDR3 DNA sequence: TGTGCCAGCAGCTTTTCTGACGTGGGCTACACCTTC.